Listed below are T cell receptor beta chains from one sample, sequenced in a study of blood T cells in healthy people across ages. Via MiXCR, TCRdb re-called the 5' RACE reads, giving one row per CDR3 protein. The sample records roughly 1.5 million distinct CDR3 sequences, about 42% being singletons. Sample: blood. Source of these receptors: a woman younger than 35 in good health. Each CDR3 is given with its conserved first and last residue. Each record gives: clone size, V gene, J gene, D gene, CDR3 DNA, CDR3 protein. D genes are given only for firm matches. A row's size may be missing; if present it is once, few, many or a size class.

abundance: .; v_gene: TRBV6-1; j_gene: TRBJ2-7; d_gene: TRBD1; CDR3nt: TGTGCCAGCAAAGGGACAGGGCGGTACGAGCAGTACTTC; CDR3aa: CASKGTGRYEQYF
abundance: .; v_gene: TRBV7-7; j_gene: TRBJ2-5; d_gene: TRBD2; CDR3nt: TGTGCTAGCAGCACCGCTAGCGGGGGGGTACAGGAGCAGTACTTC; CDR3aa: CASSTASGGVQEQYF
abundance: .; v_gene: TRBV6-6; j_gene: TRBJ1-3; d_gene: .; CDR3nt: TGTGCCAGCAGTCCCCCGGGCGGATTCTCTGGAAACACCATATATTTT; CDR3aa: CASSPPGGFSGNTIYF
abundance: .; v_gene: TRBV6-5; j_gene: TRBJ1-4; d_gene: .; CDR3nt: TGTGCCAGCAGTTACAGAGGGGAGGGTGAAAAACTGTTTTTT; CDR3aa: CASSYRGEGEKLFF
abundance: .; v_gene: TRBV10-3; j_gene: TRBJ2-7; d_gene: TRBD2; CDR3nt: TGTGCCATCAGGCAAGCGGGGAGCTCCTACGAGCAGTACTTC; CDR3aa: CAIRQAGSSYEQYF
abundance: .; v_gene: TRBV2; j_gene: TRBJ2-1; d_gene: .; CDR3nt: TGTGCCAGCATGACGTGCAATGAGCAGTTCTTC; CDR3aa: CASMTCNEQFF
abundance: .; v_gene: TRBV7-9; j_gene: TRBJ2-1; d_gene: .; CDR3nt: TGTGCCAGCAGCTCTCAGGATGAGCAGTTCTTC; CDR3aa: CASSSQDEQFF
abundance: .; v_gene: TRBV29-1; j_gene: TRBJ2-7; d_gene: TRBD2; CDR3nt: TGCAGCGTTCCCAGAGGACTAGCGGAGGACTACGAGCAGTACTTC; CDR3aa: CSVPRGLAEDYEQYF
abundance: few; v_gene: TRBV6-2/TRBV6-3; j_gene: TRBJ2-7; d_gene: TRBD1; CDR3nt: TGTGCCAGCAGAAAGACAGGGGCTTTTGGCGAGCAGTACTTC; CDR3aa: CASRKTGAFGEQYF
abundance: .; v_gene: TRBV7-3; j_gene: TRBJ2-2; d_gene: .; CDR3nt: TGTGCCAGCAGCTTAGGCGACCGAACCGGGGAGCTGTTTTTT; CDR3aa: CASSLGDRTGELFF
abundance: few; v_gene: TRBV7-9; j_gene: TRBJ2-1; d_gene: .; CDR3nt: TGTGCCAGCAGCTCCGCGACTAGCTACAATGAGCAGTTCTTC; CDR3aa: CASSSATSYNEQFF
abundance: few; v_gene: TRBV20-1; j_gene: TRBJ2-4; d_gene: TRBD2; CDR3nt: TGCAGTGCTCGCGGACTAGCGGGGAGACTAGCCAAAAACATTCAGTACTTC; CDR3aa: CSARGLAGRLAKNIQYF
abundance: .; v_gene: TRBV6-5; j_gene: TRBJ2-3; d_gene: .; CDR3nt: TGTGCCAGCGGTTGCTCTTACACAGATACGCAGTATTTT; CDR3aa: CASGCSYTDTQYF
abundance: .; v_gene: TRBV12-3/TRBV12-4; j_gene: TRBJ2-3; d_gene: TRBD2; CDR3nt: TGTGCCAGCAGTTTATCTGCGGGAGGGAACGTCGATACGCAGTATTTT; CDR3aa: CASSLSAGGNVDTQYF
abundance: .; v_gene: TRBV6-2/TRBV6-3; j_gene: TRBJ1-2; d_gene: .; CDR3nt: TGTGCCAGCAGTTACGGGACCACCTATGGCTACACCTTC; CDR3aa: CASSYGTTYGYTF
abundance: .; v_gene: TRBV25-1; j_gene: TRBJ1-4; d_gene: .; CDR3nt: TGTGCCAGCAGTTTACGGGACCGAAATGAAAAACTGTTTTTT; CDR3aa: CASSLRDRNEKLFF
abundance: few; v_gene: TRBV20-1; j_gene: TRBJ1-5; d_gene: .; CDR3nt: TGCAGTGCTAGCAGGAGCCTAAATCAGCCCCAGCATTTT; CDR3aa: CSASRSLNQPQHF
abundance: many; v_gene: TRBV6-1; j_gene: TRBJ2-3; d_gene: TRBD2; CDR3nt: TGTGCCAGCAGTGAAGGACTAGCGGGGACAGATACGCAGTATTTT; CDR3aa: CASSEGLAGTDTQYF
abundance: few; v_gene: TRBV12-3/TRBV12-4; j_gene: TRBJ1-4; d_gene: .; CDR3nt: TGTGCCAGCAGTTTGGACAGACCAACGAATGAAAAACTGTTTTTT; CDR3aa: CASSLDRPTNEKLFF
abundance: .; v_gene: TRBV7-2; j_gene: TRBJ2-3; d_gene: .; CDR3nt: TGTGCCAGCAGCCTTAGGGTTTCAGCCGATACGCAGTATTTT; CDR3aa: CASSLRVSADTQYF
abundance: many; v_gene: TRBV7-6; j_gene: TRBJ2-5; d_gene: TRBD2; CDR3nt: TGTGCCAGCAGATCCTCCACTAGCGGGGTAGAAGAGACCCAGTACTTC; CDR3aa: CASRSSTSGVEETQYF
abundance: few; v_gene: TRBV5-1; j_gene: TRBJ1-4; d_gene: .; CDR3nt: TGCGCCAGCAGCTTGACAGGTCCGGGGAAAAAACTGTTTTTT; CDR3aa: CASSLTGPGKKLFF